The 10 T cell receptor beta chains below were found in one sample sequenced in a study of human T cells and chemical hapten exposure. Time point noted: pre-sensitization, week 0. Treatment: therapeutic diphenylcyclopropenone sensitization with weekly scalp DPC. From the RACE reads, TCRdb called clonotypes with MiXCR, one entry per CDR3 protein. The sample shows around 300,000 distinct CDR3 sequences, roughly 7.7% of them seen only once. The sequencing here drew on whole blood, taken in connection with sensitization to the hapten diphenylcyclopropenone (DPC). These receptors were collected from a man aged 18-30 years with alopecia areata. Some clones in this sample may be carry-over from other donors' samples.

There are a few counts of this clonotype. The genes are TRBV7-2 and TRBJ1-6; D gene ambiguous. The CDR3 is 14 amino acids. V gave up 4 bases and J gave up 7 bases, with 11 bases separating them. Germline CDR1 reads SGHTA; CDR2 reads FQGNSA. CDR3 amino acids: CASSWVTLNSPLHF. In DNA form, the CDR3 reads TGTGCCAGCAGCTGGGTCACACTGAATTCACCCCTCCACTTT.

This chain uses TRBV2 with TRBJ1-1; D not resolved. CDR3 length: 13 amino acids. V lost 2 bases, J lost 4 bases, and 8 bases lay in between. The germline V gene encodes CDR1 SNHLY and CDR2 FYNNEI. The CDR3 nucleotides read TGTGCCAGCAGTGAAACCTGGGGCACTGAAGCTTTCTTT. The encoded protein is CASSETWGTEAFF.

The chain recombines TRBV5-1 with TRBJ2-7, with D perhaps matching TRBD2 (6 bases). The CDR3 contains 13 residues. Trimming took off 5 bases at V and 6 bases at J, with 15 bases between the two ends. CDR1 and CDR2 (germline): SGHRS, YFSETQ. The DNA for the CDR3 is TGCGCCAGCAGTCGAGGACTGGAGGGCGAGCAGTACGTC. This encodes CASSRGLEGEQYV.

This clonotype appeared many times. The rearrangement links TRBV10-3 to TRBJ1-1, with D hard to call. CDR3 length: 15 amino acids. V lost 1 base and J 1 base, leaving 10 bases between the germline ends. The germline gives CDR1 ENHRY, CDR2 SYGVKD. The CDR3 region has the DNA TGTGCCATCAGTGAGTTTTTGGACGGGAACACTGAAGCTTTCTTT. Translating gives CAISEFLDGNTEAFF.

V gene TRBV4-3 combines with J gene TRBJ1-1, with 7 bases that match TRBD1. The CDR3 covers 15 residues. Germline V gene data show CDR1 as LGHNA and CDR2 as YSLEER. V gave up 0 bases and J gave up 1 base; unmatched junction bases: 2. In DNA, the CDR3 is TGCGCCAGCAGCCAAGATCACAGGGGGAACACTGAAGCTTTCTTT. Its protein product is CASSQDHRGNTEAFF.

This clonotype was seen a handful of times. The chain links TRBV5-5 to TRBJ2-6; D not certain. The CDR3 has 14 amino acids. V was trimmed by 0 bases and J by 3 bases, leaving 4 bases between them. The germline CDR1 and CDR2 sequences are SGHKS and YYEKEE (reference sequence). The CDR3 DNA follows: TGTGCCAGCAGCTTGGTTATTGGGGCCAACGTCCTGACTTTC. This translates into CASSLVIGANVLTF.

A few counts support this clonotype. The rearrangement uses TRBV4-2 and TRBJ1-5; 11 nucleotides match TRBD1. Trimming removed 0 bases from V and 2 bases from J; junction bases left unmatched: 9. The CDR3 contains 19 residues. Looked up from germline, CDR1 is LGHNA and CDR2 is YNFKEQ. The CDR3 is CASSQEPDRGRAGNQPQHF. The CDR3 DNA is TGTGCCAGCAGCCAAGAACCGGACAGGGGGCGAGCGGGCAATCAGCCCCAGCATTTT.

The V call is TRBV12-3 or TRBV12-4, the J call TRBJ1-5; D is unresolved. The CDR3 length is 13 residues. This CDR3 reads CVTRDNSNQPQHF. CDR3 nucleotides: TGTGTCACCCGGGATAATAGCAATCAGCCCCAGCATTTT.

The chain couples TRBV4-1 to TRBJ1-5; TRBD1 aligns across 7 bases. The ends lost 3 bases at V and 7 bases at J; junction bases unmatched: 6. CDR1 is MGHRA, CDR2 YSYEKL, per germline. The CDR3 is 14 residues long. The CDR3 sequence: CASSQTGMEQPQHF. In nucleotides, the CDR3 is TGCGCCAGCAGCCAGACAGGGATGGAACAGCCCCAGCATTTT.

A few counts support this clonotype. The V and J genes are TRBV12-3 or TRBV12-4 and TRBJ2-1; possible D gene TRBD2, 5 bases. CDR3 size: 15 residues. V was trimmed by 3 bases and J by 1 base, leaving 10 bases between them. CDR3 region: CASSLLGKSYNEQFF. The CDR3 DNA reads as TGTGCCAGCAGTTTGCTCGGGAAATCCTACAATGAGCAGTTCTTC.